These 28 T cell receptor beta chains were sequenced from one sample in a study of shared clonotypes between healthy human individuals (dated by TCRdb to about 2020). CD8 naive samples were CD45RO-negative cells positively selected for CCR7, giving a CD45RA+CCR7+ population that excluded TemRA cells. Library construction relied on the immunoSEQ multiplex PCR assay. TCRdb re-hosts the immuneACCESS table, in-frame sequences only. Its copies lack some clones; in the studies checked, an unresolved V gene accounts for under half of them, and the cause for the rest is not known. Across this sample there are around 1.9 million clones, with 93% seen only once. The ten largest clonotypes hold roughly 1.7% of the sample. The sequencing input was naive CD8+ T cells from PBMCs. The cell subset or site label, as the study defines it: CD45RA+CCR7+. The receptors here all came from a man aged 18-30 years in good health. Some clones in this sample may be carry-over from other donors' samples.

The J gene is TRBJ2-5, the V gene TRBV19, with D uncertain. This CDR3 region has 13 residues. The V and J ends lost 5 bases and 0 bases respectively, with 7 bases between them. Germline-derived CDR1 and CDR2 are LNHDA and SQIVND (reference sequence). Written as DNA, the CDR3 is TGTGCCAGTAGTCGGATGTACCAAGAGACCCAGTACTTC. This sequence encodes CASSRMYQETQYF.

The J gene is TRBJ1-3, the V gene TRBV11-2, with 7 bases identical to TRBD1. Germline CDR1 reads SGHAT; CDR2 reads FQNNGV. V was clipped by 5 bases and J by 1 base; unmatched bases: 8. This CDR3 is built from 16 residues. The CDR3 reads CASSPGQVQSGNTIYF. The CDR3 DNA sequence: TGTGCCAGCAGCCCTGGACAGGTGCAATCTGGAAACACCATATATTTT.

This chain connects TRBV28 to TRBJ1-1; TRBD1 matches at 9 bases. V trimming: 5 bases; J trimming: 6 bases; junction bases outside the gene matches: 10. This CDR3 is built from 15 residues. Germline-derived CDR1 and CDR2 are MDHEN and SYDVKM. CDR3 DNA sequence: TGTGCCAGCAGTAACCCCAGGGGACAGGGACCTGAAGCTTTCTTT. It translates to CASSNPRGQGPEAFF.

As for this clone: This same CDR3 is encoded by further DNA sequences in the sample. Here the CDR3 DNA reads TGTGCCAGCAGCGTCGGGGGGCAAACTGAAGCTTTCTTT. Protein sequence: CASSVGGQTEAFF. The chain combines TRBV9 with TRBJ1-1; the D gene is possibly TRBD1 (6 bases). This CDR3 is built from 13 residues. The V end lost 2 bases, the J end lost 5 bases, and 10 bases lay between the germline ends. The germline V gene has CDR1 SGDLS and CDR2 YYNGEE.

The chain is built from TRBV7-2 and TRBJ2-5, with TRBD1 as a possible D gene (6 bases). The ends were cut back, 4 bases at V and 4 bases at J, with 13 bases in the middle. CDR1 and CDR2 (germline): SGHTA, FQGNSA. This CDR3 is 14 amino acids long. This chain's CDR3 is CASSSYQQGETQYF. DNA for the CDR3: TGTGCCAGCAGCTCTTACCAACAGGGAGAGACCCAGTACTTC.

In this sample, this clone turned up once. The V call is TRBV4-1, the J call TRBJ2-7, with D perhaps TRBD2 (5 bases). CDR1 is MGHRA, CDR2 YSYEKL, per germline. The CDR3 length is 16 residues. The V and J ends lost 1 base and 3 bases respectively, with 16 bases between them. CDR3 coding DNA: TGCGCCAGCAGCCAAGTATTCGGCGGACGGGACTACGAGCAGTACTTC. Amino acid sequence: CASSQVFGGRDYEQYF.

The chain links TRBV10-2 to TRBJ1-6; D unresolved. CDR1 is WSHSY, CDR2 SAAADI, per germline. V was cut by 4 bases and J by 10 bases, with 8 bases left in between. The CDR3 sequence is 12 residues long. This CDR3 is CASSVDDSPLHF. As DNA, the CDR3 is TGCGCCAGCAGTGTAGATGACTCACCCCTCCACTTT.

This chain links TRBV9 with TRBJ1-2; maybe TRBD1 (6 bases). CDR3 length: 14 residues. Trimming took off 3 bases at V and 3 bases at J, with 12 bases between the two ends. Germline-derived CDR1 and CDR2 are SGDLS and YYNGEE. CDR3 protein: CASSAGDTYYGYTF. DNA for the CDR3: TGTGCCAGCAGCGCGGGGGACACTTACTATGGCTACACCTTC.

Note on this clone: Other DNA variants within this sample encode the same CDR3. The chain carries TRBV10-3 and TRBJ2-7, with TRBD2 matching over 8 bases. The CDR3 is 13 residues long. The V and J ends lost 6 bases and 4 bases, in that order; junction bases with no gene match: 5. CDR1 is ENHRY, CDR2 SYGVKD, per germline. The CDR3: CAIRAGVEYEQYF. CDR3 nucleotides: TGTGCCATCAGAGCGGGGGTGGAGTACGAGCAGTACTTC.

This sequence joins TRBV4-1 and TRBJ2-1; 13 nucleotides line up with TRBD2. Trimming took 5 bases from V and 5 from J; bases not matched to a gene: 3. CDR3 length: 15 residues. Per germline, CDR1 MGHRA and CDR2 YSYEKL. Here the CDR3 reads CASSAGLAGNNEQFF. CDR3 bases: TGCGCCAGCAGCGCGGGACTAGCGGGGAACAATGAGCAGTTCTTC.

This clone came up once. CDR3: CSAAGQGFYEQYF. The CDR3 DNA sequence: TGCAGCGCGGCGGGACAGGGGTTCTACGAGCAGTACTTC. The V and J genes are TRBV29-1 and TRBJ2-7, with TRBD1 identical over 10 bases. The J segment lost 3 bases and the V segment lost 7 bases, leaving 6 bases of the junction unmatched. Germline lookup yields CDR1 SQVTM and CDR2 ANQGSEA. This CDR3 has 13 amino acids.

The chain has TRBV7-9 and TRBJ2-1, with TRBD2 matching 7 bases. Trimming at V came to 0 bases and at J to 0 bases, leaving 8 bases not matched to a gene. Per the germline V gene, CDR1 is SEHNR and CDR2 is FQNEAQ (reference sequence). The length of the CDR3 is 18 residues. CDR3 DNA sequence: TGTGCCAGCAGCTTAGCGGGAGGGACTACTAGCTCCTACAATGAGCAGTTCTTC. Its translation is CASSLAGGTTSSYNEQFF.

In the case of this clone: Additional DNA sequences in this sample encode the identical CDR3. The V call is TRBV28, the J call TRBJ2-7; tentative D call: TRBD2 (5 bases). This CDR3 is built from 12 residues. The germline gives CDR1 MDHEN, CDR2 SYDVKM. Between the trimmed V and J ends, which lost 3 bases and 6 bases, there was a span of 9 bases. CDR3 sequence: CASSLWAGEQYF. In DNA, the CDR3 is TGTGCCAGCAGTTTGTGGGCGGGCGAGCAGTACTTC.

The J gene is TRBJ1-4, the V gene TRBV6-4; no reliable D call. The V end was cut by 4 bases, the J end by 5 bases, with 26 bases between. Germline CDR1 and CDR2: MRHNA and SNTAGT. There are 19 residues in the CDR3. This chain's CDR3 is CASSGNRFVPNSGNEKLFF. The CDR3 DNA sequence: TGTGCCAGCAGTGGCAATCGATTCGTTCCCAACTCCGGGAATGAAAAACTGTTTTTT.

V is TRBV19 and J is TRBJ2-1, with D perhaps matching TRBD1 (5 bases). Per germline, CDR1 LNHDA and CDR2 SQIVND (reference sequence). V gave up 5 bases and J gave up 0 bases, with 17 bases separating them. The CDR3 runs 17 residues. The CDR3 region has the DNA TGTGCCAGTAGTGAAAGGGGCTGGCAGAGCTCCTACAATGAGCAGTTCTTC. The encoded protein is CASSERGWQSSYNEQFF.

The chain recombines TRBV13 with TRBJ2-1; possibly TRBD2 for D (5 bases). The CDR3 length is 15 residues. Germline lookup yields CDR1 PRHDT and CDR2 FYEKMQ (reference sequence). The V end lost 3 bases, the J end lost 2 bases, and 11 bases lay between the germline ends. Here the CDR3 reads CASSFEAEPYNEQFF. CDR3 DNA: TGTGCCAGCAGCTTTGAAGCGGAGCCCTACAATGAGCAGTTCTTC.

This chain links TRBV5-6 with TRBJ2-2; D not certain. V was shortened by 4 bases and J by 7 bases, with 11 bases between the two germline ends. This CDR3 spans 13 amino acids. Germline V gene data show CDR1 as SGHDT and CDR2 as YYEEEE. The CDR3 loop is CASSVTLGGELFF. Here the CDR3 DNA reads TGTGCCAGCAGCGTCACCCTAGGCGGGGAGCTGTTTTTT.

This sequence joins TRBV27 and TRBJ2-2; D is perhaps TRBD1 or TRBD2 (5 bases each). This CDR3 is 19 amino acids long. V lost 2 bases and J lost 4, with 23 bases in between. CDR1 is MNHEY, CDR2 SMNVEV, per germline (reference sequence). The DNA for the CDR3 is TGTGCCAGCAGTTTAGGGCCATCCGGGACGGCACTAATCACCGGGGAGCTGTTTTTT. Protein sequence: CASSLGPSGTALITGELFF.

The chain joins TRBV9 to TRBJ2-3; 10 bases align to TRBD1. From germline, CDR1 is SGDLS and CDR2 YYNGEE. The CDR3 spans 15 residues. Trimming cost V 0 bases and J 11 bases; bases outside gene matches: 9. The CDR3 here is CASSVGGQGTLMQYF. CDR3 sequence (DNA): TGTGCCAGCAGCGTAGGGGGACAGGGGACGTTGATGCAGTATTTT.

The chain links TRBV27 to TRBJ2-7; 10 nucleotides line up with TRBD2. The ends lost 6 bases at V and 2 bases at J; junction bases unmatched: 7. CDR1 and CDR2 from the germline V gene are MNHEY and SMNVEV (reference sequence). The CDR3 runs 15 residues. CDR3 coding DNA: TGTGCCAGCAGCAGACTAGCGGGCGCACCCTACGAGCAGTACTTC. Amino acids: CASSRLAGAPYEQYF.

This chain connects TRBV4-3 to TRBJ2-3; TRBD2 aligns across 13 bases. J gave up 0 bases and V 2 bases, and 5 bases lay outside the gene matches. Germline CDR1 LGHNA, CDR2 YSLEER. The CDR3 is 18 residues long. The CDR3 reads CASSQTTSGRSSTDTQYF. CDR3 DNA sequence: TGCGCCAGCAGCCAAACGACTAGCGGGAGGTCTAGCACAGATACGCAGTATTTT.

The chain uses TRBV5-5 and TRBJ2-7; 10 nucleotides line up with TRBD2. Per the germline V gene, CDR1 is SGHKS and CDR2 is YYEKEE (reference sequence). There are 16 residues in the CDR3. V was clipped by 0 bases and J by 5 bases; unmatched bases: 8. CDR3 nucleotide sequence: TGTGCCAGCAGCTTGGGAGGGTGGCTAGCGGGAGACGAGCAGTACTTC. Translated: CASSLGGWLAGDEQYF.

The rearrangement links TRBV19 to TRBJ2-1, with D tentatively TRBD2 (5 bases). The CDR3 consists of 15 residues. V was shortened by 5 bases and J by 2 bases, with 13 bases between the two germline ends. CDR1 and CDR2 from the germline V gene are LNHDA and SQIVND (reference sequence). The CDR3 DNA is TGTGCCAGTAGTGAATCCTACGGGGCCTACAATGAGCAGTTCTTC. Protein product: CASSESYGAYNEQFF.

The chain has TRBV6-5 and TRBJ2-7, with D unresolved. CDR3 length equals 13 residues. With 6 bases removed from V and 6 bases from J, the gap between germline ends came to 15 bases. The germline CDR1 and CDR2 sequences are MNHEY and SVGAGI. The CDR3 here is CASRPTFNSEQYF. CDR3 nucleotide sequence: TGTGCCAGCAGACCAACTTTTAATAGCGAGCAGTACTTC.

The DNA for the CDR3 is TGTGCCAGCAGCTGCGGACGGGAGGAACAAGTCCCCTGTGTCGAGCAGTACTTC. Translated: CASSCGREEQVPCVEQYF. The chain combines TRBV7-9 with TRBJ2-7; 7 positions match TRBD2. V dropped 4 bases and J dropped 6; count of bases not matched to a gene: 21. The CDR3 has 18 residues. CDR1 SEHNR and CDR2 FQNEAQ come from the germline V gene (reference sequence).

The genes are TRBV29-1 and TRBJ2-3; D is unclear. The germline V gene encodes CDR1 SQVTM and CDR2 ANQGSEA. V was cut by 1 base and J by 1 base, with 6 bases left in between. The CDR3 is 13 residues long. CDR3 bases: TGCAGCGTTGAAGGTCCGGGCACAGATACGCAGTATTTT. Its protein is CSVEGPGTDTQYF.

This sequence joins TRBV6-1 and TRBJ1-5; D is perhaps TRBD1 (5 bases). V was pared by 6 bases and J by 0 bases, with 12 bases between. Germline V gene data show CDR1 as MNHNS and CDR2 as SASEGT. This CDR3 contains 15 residues. The DNA for the CDR3 is TGTGCCAGCAGCTACGACAGATATAGCAATCAGCCCCAGCATTTT. This encodes CASSYDRYSNQPQHF.

This chain joins TRBV2 and TRBJ2-1; the D gene is possibly TRBD2 (6 bases). This CDR3 has 15 residues. The germline V gene has CDR1 SNHLY and CDR2 FYNNEI. V was pared by 4 bases and J by 0 bases, with 10 bases between. The CDR3 DNA is TGTGCCAGCAGTGGGACTACGAGCTCCTACAATGAGCAGTTCTTC. It is translated as CASSGTTSSYNEQFF.